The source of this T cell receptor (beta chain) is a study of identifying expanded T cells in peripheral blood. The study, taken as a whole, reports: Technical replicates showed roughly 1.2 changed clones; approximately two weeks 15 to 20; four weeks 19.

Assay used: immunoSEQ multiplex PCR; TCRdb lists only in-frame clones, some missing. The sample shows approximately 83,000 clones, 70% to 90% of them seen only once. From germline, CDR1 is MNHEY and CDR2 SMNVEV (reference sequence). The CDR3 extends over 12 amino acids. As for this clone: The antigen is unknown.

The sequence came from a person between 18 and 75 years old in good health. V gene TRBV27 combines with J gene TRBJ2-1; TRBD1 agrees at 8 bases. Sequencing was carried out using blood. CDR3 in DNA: TGTGCAATCAGGACAGGGCTGGGAATACAGTTCTTC. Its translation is CAIRTGLGIQFF.